This record covers a single T cell receptor (beta chain). The antigen remains unidentified. All patients, having had no prior chemotherapy, radiotherapy or other malignancies, were node-negative on CT and PET/CT. Two separate time points each saw a draw of 5 to 6.5 milliliters of peripheral blood. The entry originates in a study of prognosis after radiotherapy for stage I lung cancer. Two rounds of multiplex PCR amplified TCR beta CDR3 from genomic DNA. Amplification during the initial PCR round employed primers specific to each TRBV and TRBJ gene. TCRdb independently ran MiXCR on the multiplex PCR reads; one entry per CDR3 protein. The sample records about 35,000 distinct CDR3 sequences, around a third being singletons. Study outcomes and limitations: There was a fall in unique TCR clone counts after stereotactic body radiation therapy, median about 10,000 versus 6,900. Patients' TRBV and TRBJ gene usage reportedly differed by presence or absence of metastases.

Trimming took 6 bases from V and 3 from J; bases not matched to a gene: 18. The germline V gene has CDR1 MNHEY and CDR2 SVGEGT. The CDR3 spans 18 residues. Source: PBMCs, taken before or after stereotactic body radiation therapy (not recorded which). V gene TRBV6-2 or TRBV6-3 combines with J gene TRBJ1-2, with 8 nucleotides matching TRBD1. The clonotype comes from a donor aged 50 or older with non-small cell lung cancer. CDR3 DNA: TGTGCCAGCAGCCCAGGGGGGACAGGTTCCGCAGGCTACTATGGCTACACCTTC. Its protein product is CASSPGGTGSAGYYGYTF.